Listed here is a single T cell receptor (beta chain). The antigen it recognizes is unknown. No per-base quality is available; no much larger clone lies one base away. CDR1 and CDR2 (SGHRS, YFSETQ) derive from the germline V gene. V sheds 4 bases and J sheds 0 bases, leaving 11 bases between their ends. From the cysteine up to the phenylalanine, the CDR3 has a length of 15 residues. This entry keeps only the CDR3 DNA: 45 bases, framed from base 1. Libraries were made using the immunoSEQ multiplex PCR assay. A mixture of 60 forward primers for TCR Vbeta segments and 13 reverse primers for TCR Jbeta segments was used in the multiplex PCR. A multiplex PCR assay on genomic DNA amplified the CDR3 region of rearranged TCR beta genes. The Illumina HiSeq System was used to sequence the amplified TCR beta libraries as 87-base-pair reads. Turning to the authors' computational methods: Across the 600 to 700 repertoires, a later analysis counted tens of millions of unique TCR beta chains, around 11 million of which were shared by at least two donors. Raw reads were error-corrected and collapsed into unique sequences by a nearest-neighbor algorithm in which closely related sequences were merged to remove PCR and sequencing errors. CDR3 sequences were aligned to IMGT reference sequences to assign V, D and J gene segments. Each retained sequence needed at least a six-nucleotide match to both a V gene segment and a J gene segment. Rearrangements were called productive when the CDR3 lacked stop codons and stayed in frame with V and J; all others were non-productive. CDR3 was defined according to IMGT convention as the region running from the second conserved V-encoded cysteine to the conserved J-encoded phenylalanine. The earlier analysis of some 580 of the donors excluded any sequence lacking an unambiguous match to a single V gene segment. An earlier analysis of a few hundred of the donors called V segments functional above 56.7% productive rearrangements and segregating when the between-donor standard deviation exceeded 5%. A statistical classification framework was built for diagnosing cytomegalovirus status from the catalog of TCR beta chain sequences. A later analysis assigned V and J genes by comparing TCR nucleotide sequences with IMGT/GENE-DB human TR gene sequences. Using the TCRdist pipeline, a later analysis assigned CDR3 sequences along with most-parsimonious VDJ recombination scenarios. In a later analysis, each TCR beta chain was defined by its CDR3 amino acid sequence together with its V-gene family, and reads without a unique V-gene family were excluded. A later analysis removed 550 to 650 highly shared, low-generation-probability nucleotide sequences to deal with suspected cross-contamination and a sequencing artifact. For each public chain, a later analysis derived a clonal expansion index from normalized ranks of inferred template counts within each repertoire. A later analysis computed generation probabilities with a VDJ recombination model fitted to out-of-frame rearrangements, and checked the results against IGoR. A later analysis scored TCR-TCR, TCR-HLA and TCR-CMV co-occurrence with hypergeometric tests, applying a repertoire-size bias correction to TCR pairs. In a later analysis, false discovery rates were estimated by permuting HLA or CMV assignments 20 times. In a later analysis, co-occurring TCRs were grouped using DBSCAN, with TCRdist sequence similarity added in when clustering inside HLA-allele-positive subsets. Repertoires with fewer than 30,000 or more than 120,000 public chains, plus five repertoires with anomalous nucleotide sharing, were excluded from co-occurrence clustering. TCRdb took this table from immuneACCESS and kept in-frame rearrangements with V and J called. Such tables lack part of the clones; where checked against another copy, unresolved V genes explain under half of the gap, and the rest is unexplained. That table gives V, J and clone size, and the DNA gave D and trimming. The sample includes some 60,000 clones, with roughly 84% observed a single time. 1.5% to 2% of the sample is in the top ten clones.

The cohort was made up of 500 to 850 healthy bone marrow donors. All cohort members were sampled while nominally healthy, although unrecorded immune exposures were likely present. Of the 650 to 700 cohort members, around 280 had positive CMV serostatus and 350 to 450 had negative CMV serostatus, and CMV serostatus was not recorded for the donor. A peripheral blood sample was collected from each donor, and TCR beta sequencing was performed on peripheral blood mononuclear cells. The Qiagen DNeasy Blood Extraction Kit was used to extract genomic DNA from the blood cell samples. This entry comes from a study of cytomegalovirus exposure and HLA in healthy donors (TCRdb year 2017). As for the study more broadly: According to an earlier analysis of several hundred of the donors, 200 million or so T cells yielded roughly 110 million unique TCR beta sequences and about 280 Gb of sequence data. A few DR-DQ haplotypes were treated as single units for association and clustering because of strong linkage in the cohort. Typing coverage differed by locus: A, B, C, DRB1 and DQB1 were typed in roughly 620-630 donors, DQA1 in about 510, DPA1 in some 610, and DPB1 in around 490. To predict cytomegalovirus infection status, the study brought together high-throughput TCR immunosequencing, statistical association of individual TCRs with disease status, and machine learning. An earlier analysis of 587 of the donors applied high-throughput TCR beta sequencing to assess whether each TCR beta V gene segment acted as functional or pseudogenic. In a later analysis, previously published TCR beta repertoires from 666 donors were re-analyzed and high-resolution HLA genotyping was added so that TCR occurrence patterns could be studied. A later genetic analysis used genome-wide SNP genotypes for about 60% of the roughly 670 donors, treating that subset as a discovery cohort. Donor age, sex, ethnicity and CMV serostatus were compiled together with the repertoire data. Among roughly 400 genotyped donors of the cohort, an average of about 240,000 unique TCR beta nucleotide sequences was sequenced per donor, of which approximately 18% were non-productive. In addition to the first cohort of 666 subjects, a separate validation cohort of 120 different subjects was used. Rather than using new phenotypic data, the later analysis identified candidate immune exposures from TCR beta sequences and from how often those sequences occurred across donors. All discovery cohort repertoires had been generated on a single sequencing platform. HLA typing covered class I and class II loci at four-digit resolution. The T cell repertoires of 666 subjects were profiled by immunosequencing and related to cytomegalovirus serostatus. The study aimed to test whether signatures of past pathogen exposure could be identified by cataloging public T cell receptors. An early release that covered fewer than 800 HLA-typed donors contained around 300 gigabases of sequencing data and 85 million to 100 million unique TCR sequences. Of the roughly 390 genotyped donors, roughly 80% were placed in the genetic ancestry cluster associated with self-reported Caucasian donors. What the authors observed across the whole study: In an earlier analysis of some 540 of the donors, most TCR beta V segments appeared in productive rearrangements about 87% or about 30% of the time, broadly matching IMGT annotations. Correlated functional status among segregating V segments might reflect linkage disequilibrium, but an unknown experimental factor could not be ruled out. According to a later analysis, most CMV-associated TCR beta chains appeared to be HLA-restricted, and the HLA associations seemed to be driven largely by CMV exposure. The sequencing pipeline was judged likely to have produced a cluster of highly shared sequence variants as a technical artifact. In a later genetic analysis, fewer N-insertions in productive TCRs were reported among donors in an Asian-associated ancestry cluster than the 666-donor mean. When HLA alleles, especially DR and DQ, strongly co-occurred, TCR associations were difficult to assign to individual alleles. A few of the identified cytomegalovirus-associated TCR beta chains were confirmed in vitro to be specific for cytomegalovirus antigens. Cytomegalovirus status was reported to be diagnosed by the classifier with high specificity and sensitivity in both the original and validation cohorts. The 87-base-pair reads could not distinguish some IMGT-functional V segments, including TRBV6-2 and TRBV6-3, so those segments were excluded. In the study, about 150 TCR beta chains were listed as associated with cytomegalovirus. At a false discovery rate of 0.05, a later analysis linked under 20,000 TCR beta sequences to specific HLA alleles. Most TCR sequences were observed very rarely across donors, whereas some public TCRs were present in many individuals. Because counts were too low, more than 15 rarely observed V segments, including chromosome 9 orphons, were excluded from the earlier analysis of some 590 of the donors. In a later genetic analysis, a missense DCLRE1C variant was associated with V-gene and J-gene trimming of TCR beta chains, and the association was replicated in an independent cohort. In a later analysis, several top co-occurrence clusters were reported to appear linked to parvovirus B19, influenza, CMV and Epstein-Barr virus. A further reported finding was that TCR beta sequences accurately predicted the HLA-A and HLA-B alleles for most subjects in the first cohort. A later analysis found that HLA-associated TCR beta chains were more clonally expanded and had lower generation probabilities than equally common non-associated chains. The authors suggested that the approach could potentially be extended to other disease states and immunological phenotypes. In a later analysis, the rate of TCR association differed among HLA loci, with DRB1 alleles having the most associated TCRs and HLA-C alleles having the fewest. The cohort was sequenced for TCR beta chains only, and without alpha or paired-chain data the features that could be detected were limited. Sequencing depth was assumed to be roughly uniform across donors in the presence/absence analyses, though that assumption may not hold. CMV serostatus was the only immune exposure information available for the cohort. HLA typing was unavailable for some donors at each locus, so association tests used only the typed subset.

The TCR comes from a human donor in good health. The chain couples TRBV5-1 to TRBJ2-1; no confident D gene assignment can be made. Sequenced input: PBMCs. The CDR3 corresponds to CASSTYYSSYNEQFF. The nucleotide sequence is given as TGCGCCAGCAGCACATACTATAGCTCCTACAATGAGCAGTTCTTC.